This T cell receptor beta chain came from a study of a mutant IDH1 vaccine in newly diagnosed glioma. The wider study: Treated patients were around 60% male, around 40% female, mean age about 41 years.

A word on this clone: Its antigen is unidentified.

Sequenced by immunoSEQ multiplex PCR; TCRdb stores in-frame clones only, minus some. The data hold about 55,000 clones, with roughly 84% observed a single time. Time point described: week 35, safety follow-up. Every single dose of the vaccine, 300 ug of mutant IDH1 20-mer peptide, came with topical imiquimod. The V and J ends lost 5 bases and 4 bases, in that order; junction bases with no gene match: 8. The length of the CDR3 is 17 residues. Germline loops: CDR1 SGDLS, CDR2 YYNGEE. The chain employs TRBV9 and TRBJ2-3; 15 bases are a match to TRBD2. Specimen: PBMCs, collected from a glioma patient whose treatment included an IDH1 peptide vaccine. This TCR derives from a young woman with glioma. The CDR3 here is CASSVGTSGGWSDTQYF. For the CDR3, the DNA is TGTGCCAGCAGTGTCGGGACTAGCGGGGGGTGGTCAGATACGCAGTATTTT.